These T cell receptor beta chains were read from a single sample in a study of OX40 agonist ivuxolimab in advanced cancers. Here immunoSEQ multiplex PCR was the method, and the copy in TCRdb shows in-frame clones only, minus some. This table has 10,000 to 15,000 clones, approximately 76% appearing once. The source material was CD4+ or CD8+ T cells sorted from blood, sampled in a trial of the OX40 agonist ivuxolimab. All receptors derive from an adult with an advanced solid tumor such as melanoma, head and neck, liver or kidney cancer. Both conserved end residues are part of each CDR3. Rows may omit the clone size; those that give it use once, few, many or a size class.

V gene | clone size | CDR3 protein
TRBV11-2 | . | CASSLIEGTPYEQYF
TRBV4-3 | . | CASSQEAGGRYEQYF
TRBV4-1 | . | CASSQADSVASNYGYTF
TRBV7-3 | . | CASSPTVAYGGELFF
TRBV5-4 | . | CASTYGGSNYGYTF
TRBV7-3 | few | CASSALGGPGELFF
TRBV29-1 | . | CSVGQSSYEQYF
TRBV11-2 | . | CASSLSGVYNEQFF
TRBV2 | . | CASSEVLAGAGELFF
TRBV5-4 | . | CASSLGLAGGAGELFF
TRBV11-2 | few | CASSLGTGGLSSYEQYF
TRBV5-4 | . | CASSPGLAGGSSYEQYF
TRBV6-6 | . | CASSHSNQPQHF
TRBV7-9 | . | CASSPGRSSTDTQYF
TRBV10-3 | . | CAISESTPLAGRALRYEQYF
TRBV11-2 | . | CASSQEGSGIYEQYF
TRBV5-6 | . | CASSESGGTEAFF
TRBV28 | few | CASSFPHSGANVLTF
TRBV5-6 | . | CASSEVAGGTGELFF
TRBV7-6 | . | CASSLTGIVNEQFF
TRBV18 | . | CASSSSPGTRPYEQYF
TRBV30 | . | CAWTPATGSNYGYTF
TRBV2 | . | CASRLLPLTGSGANVLTF
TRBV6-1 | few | CASPTPGLATGELFF
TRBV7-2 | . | CASSLTSGTGELFF
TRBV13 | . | CASSLGGVVVTLTDTQYF